These 29 T cell receptor beta chains were all obtained from the same sample, sequenced in a study of regulatory T cells in long-lasting Graves disease. As for time point: newly diagnosed GD, antithyroid drugs for less than 3 months. RNA from PBMCs was the source of the TCR library. With iRepertoire HTBI primers and Arm-PCR of CDR3 regions, TCR beta libraries were built. TCRdb redid the calling of the multiplex PCR reads with MiXCR, one entry per CDR3 protein. The data hold approximately 470,000 distinct CDR3 sequences, with roughly 16% observed a single time. The sample was also linked to a second study, of T cells in Graves' hyperthyroidism and ophthalmopathy.

The specimen comprised peripheral blood mononuclear cells (PBMCs), sampled at new diagnosis, from a patient treated with antithyroid drugs. All receptors derive from a man between 40 and 49 years old with Graves disease.

This sequence joins TRBV19 and TRBJ1-5; TRBD1 agrees at 7 bases. The ends lost 9 bases at V and 3 bases at J; junction bases unmatched: 14. The CDR3 length is 16 residues. Germline assignment: CDR1 LNHDA and CDR2 SQIVND (reference sequence). The CDR3 nucleotides are TGTGCCAGCTCCAGGGGGGACAGATACTACAATCAGCCCCAGCATTTT. The encoded protein is CASSRGDRYYNQPQHF. The whole variable domain, remainder taken from reference TRBV19 and TRBJ1-5, is DGGITQSPKYLFRKEGQNVTLSCEQNLNHDAMYWYRQDPGQGLRLIYYSQIVNDFQKGDIAEGYSVSREKKESFPLTVTSAQKNPTAFYLCASSRGDRYYNQPQHFGDGTRLSIL.

This clonotype was counted between two and nine times. The gene calls are TRBV5-8 and TRBJ2-7, with a weak D call TRBD1 (6 bases). Germline V lookup: CDR1 SGHTS, CDR2 YDEGEE. The ends were cut back, 3 bases at V and 7 bases at J, with 14 bases in the middle. CDR3 size: 13 residues. CDR3 loop: CASSYGGSGEQYF. In nucleotides, the CDR3 is TGTGCCAGCAGCTATGGGGGCTCAGGGGAGCAGTACTTC. Complete variable domain (other parts from reference TRBV5-8 and TRBJ2-7): EAGVTQSPTHLIKTRGQQATLRCSPISGHTSVYWYQQALGLGLQFLLWYDEGEERNRGNFPPRFSGRQFPNYSSELNVNALELEDSALYLCASSYGGSGEQYFGPGTRLTVT.

The sample holds many counts of this clonotype. One junction end does not reproduce the germline sequence, and a read error may be involved. This chain links TRBV5-1 with TRBJ2-3; 12 bases map to TRBD2. This CDR3 has 15 amino acids. Germline-derived CDR1 and CDR2 are SGHRS and YFSETQ. The CDR3 sequence is CASSLRLAGADTQYF. The CDR3 nucleotides are TGTGCCAGCAGCTTAAGACTAGCGGGAGCAGATACGCAGTATTTT.

This sequence joins TRBV5-1 and TRBJ2-5; D unclear. This CDR3 has 14 amino acids. CDR1 is SGHRS, CDR2 YFSETQ, per germline. V was shortened by 0 bases and J by 0 bases, with 6 bases between the two germline ends. CDR3 sequence reads: CASSLVDYQETQYF. DNA for the CDR3: TGCGCCAGCAGCTTGGTAGACTACCAAGAGACCCAGTACTTC.

The CDR3 is CASSDRDIWNTEAFF. CDR3 in DNA: TGTGCCAGCAGCGACCGGGACATATGGAACACTGAAGCTTTCTTT. V usage is TRBV7-9 and J usage is TRBJ1-1; D might be TRBD1 (6 bases). Germline CDR1 and CDR2: SEHNR and FQNEAQ (reference sequence). The CDR3 spans 15 residues. V lost 5 bases and J 1 base, leaving 14 bases between the germline ends.

Ten or more counts support this clonotype. The chain combines TRBV7-9 with TRBJ1-1, with D hard to call. The germline V gene encodes CDR1 SEHNR and CDR2 FQNEAQ (reference sequence). The V gene lost 1 base and the J gene lost 4 bases, with 13 bases spanning the gap. This CDR3 comprises 15 residues. This CDR3 is CASSLGGGSSTEAFF. The CDR3 DNA is TGTGCCAGCAGCTTAGGGGGAGGGTCGAGCACTGAAGCTTTCTTT.

This clonotype was counted many times. J is TRBJ2-6 and V is TRBV28; the D gene is possibly TRBD2 (5 bases). Per the germline V gene, CDR1 is MDHEN and CDR2 is SYDVKM. V lost 3 bases and J lost 2, with 8 bases in between. CDR3 length: 15 residues. The CDR3 region is CASSLSGAGANVLTF. As DNA, the CDR3 is TGTGCCAGCAGTTTGTCCGGGGCTGGGGCCAACGTCCTGACTTTC.

The genes are TRBV12-3 or TRBV12-4 and TRBJ2-5; unclear D gene. The V gene lost 6 bases and the J gene lost 0 bases, with 17 bases spanning the gap. This CDR3 is 16 amino acids long. The DNA for the CDR3 is TGTGCCAGCAGCCTAATTCAGCAGTCTTACCAAGAGACCCAGTACTTC. As protein: CASSLIQQSYQETQYF.

The V call is TRBV7-2, the J call TRBJ2-7; TRBD2 is a possible D gene (6 bases). Trimming cost V 5 bases and J 0 bases, with 17 bases left between them. Germline values: CDR1 SGHTA, CDR2 FQGNSA. The CDR3 runs 16 residues. In DNA form, the CDR3 reads TGTGCCAGCAGCCCGGGACTGCTTGTTGACTCCTACGAGCAGTACTTC. Amino acids: CASSPGLLVDSYEQYF.

The rearrangement uses TRBV19 and TRBJ2-1; 11 bases are a match to TRBD1. Germline V gene data show CDR1 as LNHDA and CDR2 as SQIVND (reference sequence). CDR3 length: 16 residues. Unmatched junction bases numbered 13, after V lost 5 bases and J lost 10 bases. CDR3 coding DNA: TGTGCCAGTAGTCAATCCACCGGGACAGGGGGTGTGGAGCAGTTCTTC. Amino acid sequence: CASSQSTGTGGVEQFF.

Notes on this clonotype: A single base separates this from a much larger clone, so it may be a read error. V and J are TRBV28 and TRBJ2-1, with D perhaps TRBD2 (6 bases). Trimming pared 5 bases from V and 8 bases from J, leaving 19 bases between. Germline V gene data show CDR1 as MDHEN and CDR2 as SYDVKM. This CDR3 has 15 residues. CDR3 loop: CASSLPSEGPYEQFF. The CDR3 DNA reads TGTGCCAGCAGTCTACCTAGCGAGGGCCCCTATGAGCAGTTCTTC.

This clonotype was counted many times. The chain's CDR3 is CASSEMEGPTYEQYF. In DNA form, the CDR3 reads TGTGCCAGCAGTGAAATGGAGGGACCAACCTACGAGCAGTACTTC. This rearrangement joins TRBV6-1 to TRBJ2-7; possible D gene TRBD2, 6 bases. The CDR3 sequence is 15 residues long. CDR1 is MNHNS, CDR2 SASEGT, per germline. V was pared by 2 bases and J by 2 bases, with 13 bases between.

This clonotype has just a few counts. The V and J genes are TRBV24-1 and TRBJ2-2; D call uncertain. CDR1 and CDR2 (germline): KGHDR, SFDVKD. V lost 3 bases, J lost 4 bases, and 11 bases lay in between. There are 15 residues in the CDR3. The CDR3 nucleotides read TGTGCCACCAGTGATACCCCCCCGGTCACCGGGGAGCTGTTTTTT. This translates into CATSDTPPVTGELFF.

This clonotype has a count of ten or more. Here the CDR3 DNA reads TGCGCCACGCGGACTAGCGGGAGGGCCAACACCGGGGAGCTGTTTTTT. It specifies CATRTSGRANTGELFF. The chain uses TRBV5-1 and TRBJ2-2; 15 bases are shared with TRBD2. Germline V lookup: CDR1 SGHRS, CDR2 YFSETQ. This CDR3 is 16 amino acids long. V was clipped by 9 bases and J by 2 bases; unmatched bases: 5.

This clonotype was counted between two and nine times. V is TRBV6-5 and J is TRBJ1-4, with D hard to call. The CDR3 consists of 12 residues. The germline V gene has CDR1 MNHEY and CDR2 SVGAGI. Deletions cut 2 bases from V and 7 bases from J, with 5 bases between. This CDR3 is CASSYGGEKLFF. In DNA form, the CDR3 reads TGTGCCAGCAGTTACGGCGGTGAAAAACTGTTTTTT.

This clonotype was seen at least ten times. V is TRBV3-1 and J is TRBJ1-1; D remains ambiguous. Trimming left V 2 bases short and J 1 base short, with 11 bases between. This CDR3 spans 15 amino acids. Germline CDR1 is LGHDT and CDR2 is YNNKEL (reference sequence). The CDR3 DNA reads TGTGCCAGCAGCCAATTGCAGACGGCGAACACTGAAGCTTTCTTT. The encoded protein is CASSQLQTANTEAFF.

To note about this clonotype: A much larger clonotype is one base distant, so this may be a read error. The chain recombines TRBV2 with TRBJ1-5; 7 nucleotides align to TRBD1. The V segment lost 6 bases and the J segment 9 bases; nucleotides outside the gene matches: 14. Looked up from germline, CDR1 is SNHLY and CDR2 is FYNNEI. The CDR3 extends over 15 amino acids. CDR3 amino acids: CASREYRDSYWPQHF. As DNA, the CDR3 is TGTGCCAGCAGAGAATACCGGGACAGTTATTGGCCCCAGCATTTT.

There are a few counts of this clonotype. The chain uses TRBV18 and TRBJ2-5; 7 nucleotides align to TRBD1. This CDR3 has 17 residues. Germline V gives CDR1 KGHSH, CDR2 LQKENI. Unmatched junction bases numbered 11, after V lost 4 bases and J lost 0 bases. This CDR3 is CASSLQRAGTDQETQYF. The CDR3 DNA sequence: TGTGCCAGCTCACTCCAACGCGCCGGGACAGACCAAGAGACCCAGTACTTC. Full variable domain (missing parts from reference TRBV18 and TRBJ2-5): NAGVMQNPRHLVRRRGQEARLRCSPMKGHSHVYWYRQLPEEGLKFMVYLQKENIIDESGMPKERFSAEFPKEGPSILRIQQVVRGDSAAYFCASSLQRAGTDQETQYFGPGTRLLVL.

This chain uses TRBV11-2 with TRBJ2-7; the match to TRBD2 covers 8 bases. Germline CDR1 SGHAT, CDR2 FQNNGV. CDR3 length equals 19 residues. Trimming cost V 1 base and J 1 base; bases outside gene matches: 15. Here the CDR3 reads CASSLGVPLAGGPSYEQYF. CDR3 in DNA: TGTGCCAGCAGCTTAGGAGTCCCTCTGGCGGGAGGTCCTTCCTACGAGCAGTACTTC.

The table lists this clonotype with many counts. The chain links TRBV5-1 to TRBJ1-2; no definite D call. Trimming cost V 5 bases and J 6 bases, with 14 bases left between them. This CDR3 has 13 residues. The germline V gene has CDR1 SGHRS and CDR2 YFSETQ. CDR3 sequence (DNA): TGCGCCAGCAGTCGGGAGGCAGGAGATGGCTACACCTTC. Translated: CASSREAGDGYTF. The full variable domain, with the rest looked up from reference TRBV5-1 and TRBJ1-2, is KAGVTQTPRYLIKTRGQQVTLSCSPISGHRSVSWYQQTPGQGLQFLFEYFSETQRNKGNFPGRFSGRQFSNSRSEMNVSTLELGDSALYLCASSREAGDGYTFGSGTRLTVV.

For this clonotype: A much larger clone differs by one base, so this may be a read error. The rearrangement uses TRBV29-1 and TRBJ1-1; tentatively, D is TRBD1 (5 bases). V lost 4 bases, J lost 10 bases, and 19 bases lay in between. The CDR3 contains 13 residues. The V gene's germline CDR1 is SQVTM and CDR2 ANQGSEA. The CDR3 spells CSVAAGRGVGAFF. CDR3 bases: TGCAGCGTTGCAGCGGGGAGGGGCGTTGGAGCTTTCTTT.

For this clonotype: At one boundary the junction diverges from the germline segment, which might be a read error. This chain links TRBV20-1 with TRBJ1-4; weak D call: TRBD1 (6 bases). The length of the CDR3 is 15 residues. The germline CDR1 and CDR2 sequences are DFQATT and SNEGSKA (reference sequence). In nucleotides, the CDR3 is TGCAGTGCTAGTGAAGGGGGGGCAACTAATGAAAAACTGCTTTTT. Translation gives CSASEGGATNEKLLF.

The table lists this clonotype with a few counts. The chain links TRBV24-1 to TRBJ2-1; no firm D call. Trimming took off 4 bases at V and 6 bases at J, with 18 bases between the two ends. This CDR3 region has 16 residues. CDR1 is KGHDR, CDR2 SFDVKD, per germline. In nucleotides, the CDR3 is TGTGCCACCAGTGACCCACTTGCCCCTTCTTCCAATGAGCAGTTCTTC. This sequence encodes CATSDPLAPSSNEQFF.

This clonotype was detected only a few times. The rearrangement uses TRBV29-1 and TRBJ2-3; D possibly corresponds to TRBD2 (6 bases). The CDR3 consists of 11 residues. CDR1 is SQVTM, CDR2 ANQGSEA, per germline. V was shortened by 8 bases and J by 4 bases, with 10 bases between the two germline ends. As DNA, the CDR3 is TGCAGCTCGCGACTAGCAGATACGCAGTATTTT. This gives the protein CSSRLADTQYF.

Details on this clonotype: This may be a read error: a much more frequent sequence differs by one nucleotide. The V call is TRBV2, the J call TRBJ2-7; weak D call: TRBD2 (5 bases). Germline-derived CDR1 and CDR2 are SNHLY and FYNNEI. This CDR3 region has 14 residues. In nucleotides, the CDR3 is TGTGCCAGCAGTCCCCACCGGACGGCGAGGGAGCAGCACTTC. Residues: CASSPHRTAREQHF.

V and J are TRBV3-1 and TRBJ1-1; D remains unclear. The V end was cut by 6 bases, the J end by 1 base, with 9 bases between. Germline loops: CDR1 LGHDT, CDR2 YNNKEL (reference sequence). The CDR3 has 13 amino acids. The CDR3, as DNA: TGTGCCAGCAGTTACGAGAGGAACACTGAAGCTTTCTTT. It is translated as CASSYERNTEAFF.

This clonotype was observed many times. V gene TRBV28 combines with J gene TRBJ2-4; possibly TRBD1 for D (6 bases). Germline lookup yields CDR1 MDHEN and CDR2 SYDVKM. V was cut by 6 bases and J by 0 bases, with 18 bases left in between. The CDR3 is 17 residues long. As DNA, the CDR3 is TGTGCCAGCAGATTAAAACAGGGAGACATAGCCAAAAACATTCAGTACTTC. It encodes CASRLKQGDIAKNIQYF.

This clonotype was recorded a few times. J is TRBJ2-2 and V is TRBV2; 10 bases are shared with TRBD2. The CDR3 sequence is 18 residues long. Germline loops: CDR1 SNHLY, CDR2 FYNNEI. The V gene end was trimmed by 2 bases and the J gene end by 5 bases; junction bases not matched to a gene: 11. CDR3 sequence reads: CASSEPPASGSYTGELFF. The CDR3 bases are TGTGCCAGCAGTGAACCCCCGGCTAGCGGGAGTTATACCGGGGAGCTGTTTTTT.

This clonotype turned up a few times. The chain couples TRBV19 to TRBJ1-4, with unresolved D. Per germline, CDR1 LNHDA and CDR2 SQIVND (reference sequence). With 3 bases removed from V and 4 bases from J, the gap between germline ends came to 9 bases. The CDR3 has 14 amino acids. In DNA, the CDR3 is TGTGCCAGTAGTATTTACGGGAATAATGAAAAACTGTTTTTT. The encoded protein is CASSIYGNNEKLFF.